The rows below give T cell receptor beta chains drawn from one sample of a study of cytomegalovirus exposure and HLA in healthy donors. Profiled with immunoSEQ multiplex PCR; TCRdb holds only in-frame clones, not every one. This table has under 150,000 clones, 75% to 85% appearing once. Material: PBMCs. These TCRs come from a man aged 50 to 60 in good health and CMV-seronegative. The CDR3 runs from the conserved cysteine through the conserved F or W. The D gene is left open where the match is weak.

J gene: TRBJ1-5; V gene: TRBV19; D gene: -; CDR3 protein: CASSITGSVDQPQHF
J gene: TRBJ1-1; V gene: TRBV5-1; D gene: -; CDR3 protein: CASSLVINARNTEAFF
J gene: TRBJ2-7; V gene: TRBV7-8; D gene: TRBD2; CDR3 protein: CASSLPPMIAGGAPSYEQYF
J gene: TRBJ2-3; V gene: TRBV5-1; D gene: -; CDR3 protein: CASSPGILSQELDTQYF
J gene: TRBJ2-5; V gene: TRBV4-1; D gene: -; CDR3 protein: CASTQETQYF
J gene: TRBJ1-5; V gene: TRBV28; D gene: -; CDR3 protein: CASSFNGDQPQHF
J gene: TRBJ2-1; V gene: TRBV6-1; D gene: TRBD2; CDR3 protein: CASSEALVTSGPNNEQFF
J gene: TRBJ1-1; V gene: TRBV7-3; D gene: -; CDR3 protein: CASSRIGGLEAFF
J gene: TRBJ1-1; V gene: TRBV7-9; D gene: -; CDR3 protein: CASSLLVVMNTEAFF
J gene: TRBJ2-1; V gene: TRBV10-3; D gene: TRBD2; CDR3 protein: CAIRSGKSSYNEQFF
J gene: TRBJ2-1; V gene: TRBV6-4; D gene: -; CDR3 protein: CASSDVEGRNEQFF
J gene: TRBJ1-1; V gene: TRBV6-4; D gene: TRBD1; CDR3 protein: CASSDPRTPRGRVPEAFF
J gene: TRBJ2-7; V gene: TRBV7-9; D gene: -; CDR3 protein: CASSLAAATSYEQYF
J gene: TRBJ1-2; V gene: TRBV21-1; D gene: -; CDR3 protein: CAGRRGREGGYTF
J gene: TRBJ2-3; V gene: TRBV11-2; D gene: -; CDR3 protein: CASSLEGARADTQYF
J gene: TRBJ1-6; V gene: TRBV28; D gene: TRBD1; CDR3 protein: CASSGTGGYNSPLHF
J gene: TRBJ1-5; V gene: TRBV19; D gene: -; CDR3 protein: CASSNMAGYSNQPQHF
J gene: TRBJ1-3; V gene: TRBV28; D gene: -; CDR3 protein: CASSEVTGNTIYF
J gene: -; V gene: TRBV5-4; D gene: TRBD1; CDR3 protein: CASSSGTGAYEQYF
J gene: TRBJ2-5; V gene: TRBV9; D gene: -; CDR3 protein: CASSVDGTSQETQYF
J gene: TRBJ2-7; V gene: TRBV10-3; D gene: -; CDR3 protein: CATQGRNDYEQYF
J gene: TRBJ1-1; V gene: TRBV7-9; D gene: TRBD1; CDR3 protein: CASSPRQGVGMNTEAFF
J gene: TRBJ1-3; V gene: TRBV15; D gene: TRBD1; CDR3 protein: CATSNPGQAGNTIYF
J gene: TRBJ1-4; V gene: TRBV7-2; D gene: -; CDR3 protein: CASSSGGAIREKLFF
J gene: TRBJ2-2; V gene: TRBV5-6; D gene: TRBD1; CDR3 protein: CASSTPGQGVGELFF
J gene: TRBJ1-4; V gene: TRBV5-6; D gene: -; CDR3 protein: CASSLGQITTNEKLFF
J gene: TRBJ2-1; V gene: TRBV15; D gene: TRBD2; CDR3 protein: CATSRASGFLFF
J gene: TRBJ2-2; V gene: TRBV6-5; D gene: -; CDR3 protein: CASRPEYGELFF
J gene: TRBJ2-5; V gene: TRBV5-1; D gene: -; CDR3 protein: CATRLTGQIQETQYF
J gene: TRBJ1-1; V gene: TRBV2; D gene: -; CDR3 protein: CASSEWRNTEAFF
J gene: TRBJ1-6; V gene: TRBV25-1; D gene: -; CDR3 protein: CASRGTSSPTPPLHF
J gene: TRBJ1-4; V gene: TRBV18; D gene: -; CDR3 protein: CASSARRQATNEKLFF
J gene: TRBJ2-2; V gene: TRBV7-6; D gene: TRBD2; CDR3 protein: CASSLRRTSGMNTGELFF
J gene: TRBJ2-5; V gene: TRBV11-3; D gene: TRBD2; CDR3 protein: CASSLGGSGGPFGTQYF
J gene: TRBJ2-7; V gene: TRBV29-1; D gene: TRBD2; CDR3 protein: CSALGGKGVYEQYF
J gene: TRBJ1-6; V gene: TRBV18; D gene: TRBD1; CDR3 protein: CASSPKRQGDNSPLHF
J gene: TRBJ2-1; V gene: TRBV28; D gene: TRBD1; CDR3 protein: CASSFPRTGASYNEQFF
J gene: TRBJ1-5; V gene: TRBV4-2; D gene: -; CDR3 protein: CASSQDTDRQGSQPQHF
J gene: TRBJ2-7; V gene: TRBV18; D gene: -; CDR3 protein: CASSPFVGDLGEQYF
J gene: TRBJ2-3; V gene: TRBV2; D gene: TRBD2; CDR3 protein: CASTLPGLAGVSFPDTQYF
J gene: TRBJ2-1; V gene: TRBV29-1; D gene: TRBD1; CDR3 protein: CSVDRDRGSGEQFF
J gene: TRBJ2-2; V gene: TRBV14; D gene: TRBD1; CDR3 protein: CASSLQGATGELFF
J gene: TRBJ2-7; V gene: TRBV5-5; D gene: TRBD1; CDR3 protein: CASSSAGGTYEQYF
J gene: TRBJ1-5; V gene: TRBV19; D gene: TRBD1; CDR3 protein: CASSTGQGAFQPQHF
J gene: TRBJ2-3; V gene: TRBV7-3; D gene: TRBD1; CDR3 protein: CASSLKGQGRTDTQYF
J gene: TRBJ1-6; V gene: TRBV9; D gene: -; CDR3 protein: CASSVATPGESPLHF
J gene: TRBJ2-7; V gene: TRBV6-6; D gene: -; CDR3 protein: CASSPHEGARYEQYF
J gene: TRBJ2-1; V gene: TRBV11-3; D gene: -; CDR3 protein: CASSSLGGPTRNEQFF
J gene: TRBJ2-3; V gene: TRBV30; D gene: -; CDR3 protein: CAWSVQVSTDTQYF
J gene: TRBJ2-1; V gene: TRBV7-3; D gene: -; CDR3 protein: CASSLGGGSYNEQFF
J gene: TRBJ2-1; V gene: TRBV7-9; D gene: TRBD1; CDR3 protein: CASSLRQGAHNEQFF
J gene: TRBJ2-7; V gene: TRBV5-4; D gene: TRBD1; CDR3 protein: CASSAGQGPNEQYF
J gene: TRBJ2-3; V gene: TRBV7-9; D gene: TRBD2; CDR3 protein: CASSPVLAGDSSTDTQYF
J gene: TRBJ2-1; V gene: TRBV6-1; D gene: TRBD2; CDR3 protein: CASTESGLAGSYNEQFF
J gene: TRBJ2-2; V gene: TRBV2; D gene: TRBD1; CDR3 protein: CASSRDRNTGELFF
J gene: TRBJ2-3; V gene: TRBV4-1; D gene: TRBD1; CDR3 protein: CASSQDQGRGRRDTQYF